This TCR beta chain was sequenced during a study of CD8 T cells in Susac syndrome (dated by TCRdb to about 2019). At the level of the whole study: The study used repertoire sequencing to test whether antigen drove CD8+ T cell activation and differentiation in Susac syndrome. General conclusions and limits of the study: The study acknowledged that relatively few individuals were included in the TCR sequencing and HLA analysis.

Peripheral blood CD8+ and CD4+ T cells from healthy donors, Susac syndrome patients and multiple sclerosis patients were profiled by high-throughput TCR beta sequencing. The multiple sclerosis controls were treatment-naive patients whose relapsing-remitting disease, either stable or active, fulfilled the revised McDonald criteria. Bulk CD8+ and CD4+ T cells were purified by magnetic negative isolation, whereas CD8+ TEMRA cells were enriched by FACS. Blood was drawn into EDTA tubes, processed within 24 hours, and PBMCs were isolated by density gradient centrifugation. PBMCs intended for TCR sequencing were frozen in liquid nitrogen and were later thawed in a 37 degrees C water bath. Purity of sorted or isolated CD4+, CD8+ and CD8+ TEMRA cells was at least 90%. RNA was extracted using the RNeasy kit, and about 0.45 to 1 ug of the RNA was reverse transcribed with random hexamers. The immunoSEQ multiplex PCR assay, which covers 54 Vbeta and 13 Jbeta segments, was used to amplify TCR beta CDR3 regions. To correct PCR amplification bias, a synthetic template baseline was used for both primer optimization and computational correction. The source study handled its data this way. Reads were annotated to V, D and J genes per IMGT and analyzed with immunoSEQ Analyzer, keeping only productive sequences. To calculate clonality, Shannon entropy was normalized by log2 of the number of productive unique sequences and then subtracted from one. Public and private clones were assessed among the 100 most prevalent clones of each patient and control. Susac-specific clones were defined as absent from healthy and MS cohorts, around 1,000 published viral clones and other ImmuneACCESS disease sequences. The public reads were run again by TCRdb, first through fastp at Q25 and then through MiXCR, and only productive beta chains were kept. For every CDR3 protein sequence, its rows merge into one entry that carries the most common genes and DNA. In this record, the V and J calls reflect TCRdb's handling and not the investigators' own analysis. The sample data list approximately 200,000 distinct CDR3 sequences, and around 95% of these were observed just once. The ten most abundant clones make up approximately 0.075% of the sample.

On this clonotype itself: Its antigen is currently not known. No much larger clone is present one base from it, and per-base qualities are unavailable.

The specimen was CD4+ T cells from PBMCs. The origin of this receptor is a human donor with multiple sclerosis.

The CDR3 amino acid sequence is: CASSKQGSLGEAFF. The DNA reads TGTGCCAGTAGTAAACAGGGGTCGTTGGGTGAAGCTTTCTTT. The chain is assembled from TRBV19 and TRBJ1-1; 7 middle bases align to TRBD1. There are 14 amino acids in the CDR3, from cysteine to phenylalanine inclusive. The entry retains the CDR3 DNA only, 42 bases that are in frame from base 1. From a lookup of the germline V gene (reference sequence), CDR1 and CDR2 are LNHDA and SQIVND. The V end gives up 4 bases and the J end 7 bases, leaving 9 bases in the junction not matched to a gene. Extended through the reference TRBV19 and TRBJ1-1 proteins, this CDR3 yields the full variable domain: DGGITQSPKYLFRKEGQNVTLSCEQNLNHDAMYWYRQDPGQGLRLIYYSQIVNDFQKGDIAEGYSVSREKKESFPLTVTSAQKNPTAFYLCASSKQGSLGEAFFGQGTRLTVV.